This is a list of T cell receptor beta chains from one sample in a study of T cell responses to AZD1222 COVID-19 vaccine. Generated by immunoSEQ multiplex PCR, the TCRdb table keeps only in-frame clones and is missing some. Among about 92,000 clones listed, roughly 88% were seen once. Sequencing was performed on peripheral blood, taken on day 0 of AZD1222 vaccination. All receptors come from an adult in good health. Both conserved end residues are part of each CDR3. The order of the fields is D gene, J gene, V gene, clone size, CDR3 protein, CDR3 DNA. D genes are given only for firm matches. A clone size is listed for some rows: how often the clone was seen (once, few, many), or a class if it is expanded.

>TRBD1|TRBJ1-1|TRBV28|few
CASSPSQGLGTEAFF
TGTGCCAGCAGCCCTTCACAGGGGCTAGGCACTGAAGCTTTCTTT
>NA|TRBJ2-1|TRBV11-3|NA
CASSSSPGSNEQFF
TGTGCCAGCTCCTCTAGTCCAGGGTCCAATGAGCAGTTCTTC
>NA|TRBJ1-2|TRBV19|once
CASNLDSFTYGYTF
TGTGCCAGTAATTTAGACAGCTTTACCTATGGCTACACCTTC
>NA|TRBJ1-2|TRBV10-2|NA
CASSESSGIFDGYTF
TGCGCCAGCAGTGAGTCGAGTGGAATATTCGATGGCTACACCTTC
>TRBD2|TRBJ2-5|TRBV7-8|NA
CASSQQPAGGGETQYF
TGTGCCAGCAGCCAACAGCCAGCGGGAGGTGGTGAGACCCAGTACTTC
>NA|TRBJ2-7|TRBV19|NA
CASSPPGRDTYEQYF
TGTGCCAGTAGTCCCCCCGGACGGGATACCTACGAGCAGTACTTC
>NA|TRBJ1-1|TRBV9|NA
CASSVGRRGDAFF
TGTGCCAGCAGCGTAGGGCGCCGCGGGGATGCTTTCTTT
>NA|TRBJ1-3|TRBV19|NA
CASSPRVIFSGNTIYF
TGTGCCAGTAGTCCCAGGGTCATCTTCTCTGGAAACACCATATATTTT
>TRBD1|TRBJ1-6|TRBV5-1|NA
CASSLVQGAGSPLHF
TGCGCCAGCAGCTTGGTCCAGGGGGCTGGTTCACCCCTCCACTTT
>NA|TRBJ2-1|TRBV18|NA
CASSSFLSESSYNEQFF
TGTGCCAGCTCATCCTTTCTGAGCGAGAGCTCCTACAATGAGCAGTTCTTC
>TRBD1|TRBJ2-5|TRBV5-4|NA
CASSRDSQETQYF
TGTGCCAGCAGCCGGGACAGTCAAGAGACCCAGTACTTC
>NA|TRBJ1-4|TRBV4-1|NA
CASRQLGIGKTNEKLFF
TGCGCCAGCCGCCAGTTGGGAATAGGTAAAACTAATGAAAAACTGTTTTTT
>NA|TRBJ1-5|TRBV30|NA
CAWQNRAESPQHF
TGTGCCTGGCAAAACAGGGCCGAATCGCCCCAGCATTTT
>NA|TRBJ2-5|TRBV12-3/TRBV12-4|NA
CASSFRREETQYF
TGTGCCAGCAGTTTTAGGCGAGAAGAGACCCAGTACTTC
>NA|TRBJ1-6|TRBV30|NA
CAWRGPEERSPLHF
TGTGCCTGGAGGGGACCGGAAGAACGGTCACCCCTCCACTTT
>TRBD1|TRBJ2-3|TRBV6-4|NA
CASSETGDGTDTQYF
TGTGCCAGCAGCGAGACAGGGGATGGCACAGATACGCAGTATTTT
>NA|TRBJ1-1|TRBV5-1|NA
CASSLDRNTEAFF
TGCGCCAGCAGCTTGGACCGGAACACTGAAGCTTTCTTT
>NA|TRBJ2-1|TRBV18|NA
CASSPPRSSYNEQFF
TGTGCCAGCTCACCGCCCCGGAGCTCCTACAATGAGCAGTTCTTC